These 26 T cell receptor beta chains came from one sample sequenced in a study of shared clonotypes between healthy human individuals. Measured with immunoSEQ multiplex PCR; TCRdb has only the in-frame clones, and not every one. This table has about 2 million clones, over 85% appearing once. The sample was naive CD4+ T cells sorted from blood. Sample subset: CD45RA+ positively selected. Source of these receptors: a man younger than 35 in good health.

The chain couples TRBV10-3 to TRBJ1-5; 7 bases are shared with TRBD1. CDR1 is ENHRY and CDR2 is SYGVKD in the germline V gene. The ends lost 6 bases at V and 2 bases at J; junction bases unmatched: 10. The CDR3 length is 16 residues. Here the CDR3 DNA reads TGTGCCATCAGCCCAGGGGGAAGTGTGGGCAATCAGCCCCAGCATTTT. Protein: CAISPGGSVGNQPQHF.

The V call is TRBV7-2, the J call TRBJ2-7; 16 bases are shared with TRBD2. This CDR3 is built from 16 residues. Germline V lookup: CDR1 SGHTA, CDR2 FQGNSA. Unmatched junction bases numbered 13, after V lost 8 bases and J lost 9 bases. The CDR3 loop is CASGNPGLAGGPRQYF. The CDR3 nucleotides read TGTGCCAGCGGGAACCCGGGACTAGCGGGAGGGCCCCGGCAGTACTTC.

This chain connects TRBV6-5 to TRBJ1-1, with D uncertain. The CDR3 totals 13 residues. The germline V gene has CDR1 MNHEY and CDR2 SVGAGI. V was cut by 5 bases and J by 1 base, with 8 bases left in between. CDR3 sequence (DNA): TGTGCCAGCAGTAGAAGACAGAACACTGAAGCTTTCTTT. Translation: CASSRRQNTEAFF.

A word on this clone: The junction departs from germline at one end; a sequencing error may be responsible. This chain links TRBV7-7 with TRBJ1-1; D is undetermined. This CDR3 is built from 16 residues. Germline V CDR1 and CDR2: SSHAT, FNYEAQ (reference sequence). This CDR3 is CASSLVCIGLDTEAFF. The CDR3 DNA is TGTGCTAGCAGCTTAGTATGTATAGGGCTCGACACTGAAGCTTTCTTT.

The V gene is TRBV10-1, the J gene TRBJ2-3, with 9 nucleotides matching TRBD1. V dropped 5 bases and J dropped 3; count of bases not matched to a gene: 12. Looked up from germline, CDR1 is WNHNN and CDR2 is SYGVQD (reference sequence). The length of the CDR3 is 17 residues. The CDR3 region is CASSPGTGPTGTDTQYF. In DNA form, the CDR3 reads TGCGCCAGCAGTCCCGGGACAGGGCCCACCGGGACAGATACGCAGTATTTT.

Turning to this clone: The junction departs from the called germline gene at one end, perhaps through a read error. CDR3 DNA: TGTGCTAGCAGGGGGCTAGCAGCCGGGGAGCTGTTTTTT. It yields the protein CASRGLAAGELFF. This sequence joins TRBV7-7 and TRBJ2-2, with 8 bases aligning to TRBD1. This CDR3 is built from 13 residues. Germline CDR1 is SSHAT and CDR2 is FNYEAQ (reference sequence).

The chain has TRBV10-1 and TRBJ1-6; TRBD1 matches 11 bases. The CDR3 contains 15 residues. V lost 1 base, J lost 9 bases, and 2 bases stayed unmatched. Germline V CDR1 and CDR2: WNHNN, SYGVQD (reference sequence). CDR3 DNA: TGCGCCAGCAGTGAGTACGGGACAGGGGGTTCACCCCTCCACTTT. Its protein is CASSEYGTGGSPLHF.

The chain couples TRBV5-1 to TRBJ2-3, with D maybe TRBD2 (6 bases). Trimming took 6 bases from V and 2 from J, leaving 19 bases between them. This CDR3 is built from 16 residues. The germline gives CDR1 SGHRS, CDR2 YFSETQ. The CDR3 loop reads CASTPVPGAVTDTQYF. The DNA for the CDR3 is TGCGCCAGCACCCCTGTACCGGGAGCGGTCACAGATACGCAGTATTTT.

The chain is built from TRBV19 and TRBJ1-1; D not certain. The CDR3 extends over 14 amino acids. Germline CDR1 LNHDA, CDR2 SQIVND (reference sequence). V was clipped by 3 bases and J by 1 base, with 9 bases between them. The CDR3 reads CASSIQTGNTEAFF. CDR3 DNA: TGTGCCAGTAGTATCCAGACGGGGAACACTGAAGCTTTCTTT.

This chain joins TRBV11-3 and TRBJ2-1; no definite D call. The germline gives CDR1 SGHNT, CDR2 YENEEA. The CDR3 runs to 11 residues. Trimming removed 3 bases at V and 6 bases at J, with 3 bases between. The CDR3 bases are TGTGCCAGCAGCTTTACCAATGAGCAGTTCTTC. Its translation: CASSFTNEQFF.

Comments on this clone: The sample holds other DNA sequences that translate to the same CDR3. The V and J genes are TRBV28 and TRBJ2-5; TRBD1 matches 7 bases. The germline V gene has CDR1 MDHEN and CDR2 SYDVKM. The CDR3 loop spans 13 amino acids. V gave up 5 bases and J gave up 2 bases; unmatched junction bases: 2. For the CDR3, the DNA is TGTGCCAGCAGTCTGGGACAGCAAGAGACCCAGTACTTC. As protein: CASSLGQQETQYF.

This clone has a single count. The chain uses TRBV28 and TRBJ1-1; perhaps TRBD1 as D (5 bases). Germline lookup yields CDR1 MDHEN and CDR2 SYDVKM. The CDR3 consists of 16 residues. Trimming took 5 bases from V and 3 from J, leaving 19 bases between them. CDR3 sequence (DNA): TGTGCCAGCAGTCCGGCCGCCAGGGAGGCGGACACTGAAGCTTTCTTT. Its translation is CASSPAAREADTEAFF.

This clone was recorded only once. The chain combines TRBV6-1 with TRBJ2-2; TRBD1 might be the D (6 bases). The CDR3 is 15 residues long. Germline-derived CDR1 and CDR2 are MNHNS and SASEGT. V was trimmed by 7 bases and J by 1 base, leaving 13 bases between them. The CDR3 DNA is TGTGCCAGCAAGGGAACAGGGATGAACACCGGGGAGCTGTTTTTT. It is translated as CASKGTGMNTGELFF.

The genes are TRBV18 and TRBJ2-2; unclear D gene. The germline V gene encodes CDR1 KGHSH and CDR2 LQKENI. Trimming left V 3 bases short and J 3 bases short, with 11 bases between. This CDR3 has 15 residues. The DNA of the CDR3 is TGTGCCAGCTCACCGGAAGGGTGGGACACCGGGGAGCTGTTTTTT. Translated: CASSPEGWDTGELFF.

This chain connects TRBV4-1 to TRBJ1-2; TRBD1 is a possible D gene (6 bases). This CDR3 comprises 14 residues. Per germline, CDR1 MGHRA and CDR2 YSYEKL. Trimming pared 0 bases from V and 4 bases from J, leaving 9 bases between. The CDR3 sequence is CASSQETGTYGYTF. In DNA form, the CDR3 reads TGCGCCAGCAGCCAAGAGACAGGCACCTATGGCTACACCTTC.

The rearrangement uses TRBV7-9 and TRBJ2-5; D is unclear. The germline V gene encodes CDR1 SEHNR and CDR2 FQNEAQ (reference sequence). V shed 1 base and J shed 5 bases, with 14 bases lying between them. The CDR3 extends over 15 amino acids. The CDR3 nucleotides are TGTGCCAGCAGCTTAGTTCTGGTATCCAGGGAGACCCAGTACTTC. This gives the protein CASSLVLVSRETQYF.

CDR3 sequence: CASSQRLIEGQHYNSPLHF. The CDR3 coding sequence is TGCGCCAGCAGCCAAAGATTAATAGAGGGACAACATTATAATTCACCCCTCCACTTT. V is TRBV4-1 and J is TRBJ1-6, with D tentatively TRBD1 (6 bases). Germline CDR1 and CDR2: MGHRA and YSYEKL. V was shortened by 2 bases and J by 4 bases, with 21 bases between the two germline ends. The CDR3 totals 19 residues.

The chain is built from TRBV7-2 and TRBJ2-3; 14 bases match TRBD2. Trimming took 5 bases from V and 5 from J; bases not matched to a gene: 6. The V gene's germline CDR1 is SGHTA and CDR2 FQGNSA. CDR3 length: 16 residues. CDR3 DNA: TGTGCCAGCAGCAACAGACTAGCGGGGGGGATAGATACGCAGTATTTT. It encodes CASSNRLAGGIDTQYF.

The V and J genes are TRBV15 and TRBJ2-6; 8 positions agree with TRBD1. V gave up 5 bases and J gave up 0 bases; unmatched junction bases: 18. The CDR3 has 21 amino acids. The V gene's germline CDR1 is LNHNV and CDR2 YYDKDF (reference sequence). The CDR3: CATSGMTQGQATSSGANVLTF. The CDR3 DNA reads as TGTGCCACCAGCGGCATGACACAGGGACAGGCTACCTCCTCTGGGGCCAACGTCCTGACTTTC.

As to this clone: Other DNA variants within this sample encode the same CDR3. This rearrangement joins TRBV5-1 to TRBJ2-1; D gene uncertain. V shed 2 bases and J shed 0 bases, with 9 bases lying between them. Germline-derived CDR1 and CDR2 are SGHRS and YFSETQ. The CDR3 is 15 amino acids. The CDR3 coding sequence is TGCGCCAGCAGCTTCTCAGGCAGCTCCTACAATGAGCAGTTCTTC. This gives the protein CASSFSGSSYNEQFF.

CDR3 protein: CASSEKPPGLAGGMRQETQYF. Written as DNA, the CDR3 is TGTGCCAGCAGTGAAAAACCCCCGGGACTAGCGGGGGGGATGCGTCAAGAGACCCAGTACTTC. This chain links TRBV2 with TRBJ2-5, with TRBD2 matching over 16 bases. Germline V gives CDR1 SNHLY, CDR2 FYNNEI. There are 21 residues in the CDR3. V gave up 2 bases and J gave up 2 bases; unmatched junction bases: 14. Variable domain in full (rest from reference TRBV2 and TRBJ2-5): EPEVTQTPSHQVTQMGQEVILRCVPISNHLYFYWYRQILGQKVEFLVSFYNNEISEKSEIFDDQFSVERPDGSNFTLKIRSTKLEDSAMYFCASSEKPPGLAGGMRQETQYFGPGTRLLVL.

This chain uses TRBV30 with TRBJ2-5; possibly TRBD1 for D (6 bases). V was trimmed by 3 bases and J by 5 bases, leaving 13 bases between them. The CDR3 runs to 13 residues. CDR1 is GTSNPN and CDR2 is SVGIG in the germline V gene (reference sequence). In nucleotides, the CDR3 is TGTGCCTGGAGCACAGGGAAGGGGGAGACCCAGTACTTC. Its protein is CAWSTGKGETQYF.

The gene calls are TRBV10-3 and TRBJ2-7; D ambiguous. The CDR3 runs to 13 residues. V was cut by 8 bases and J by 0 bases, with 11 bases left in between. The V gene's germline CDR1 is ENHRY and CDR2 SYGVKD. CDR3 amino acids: CAIGTSASYEQYF. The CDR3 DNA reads TGTGCCATCGGCACGTCTGCCTCCTACGAGCAGTACTTC.

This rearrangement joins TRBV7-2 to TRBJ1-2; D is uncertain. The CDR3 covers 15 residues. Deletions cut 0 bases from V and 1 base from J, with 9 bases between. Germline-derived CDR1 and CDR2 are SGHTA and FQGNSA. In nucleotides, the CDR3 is TGTGCCAGCAGCTTAGCTGTGGTGGATAACTATGGCTACACCTTC. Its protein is CASSLAVVDNYGYTF.

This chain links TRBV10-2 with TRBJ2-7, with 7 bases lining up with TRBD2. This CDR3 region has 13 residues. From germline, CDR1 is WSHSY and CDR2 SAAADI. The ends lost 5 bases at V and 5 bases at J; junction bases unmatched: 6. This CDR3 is CASSPTSSNEQYF. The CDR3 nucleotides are TGCGCCAGCAGTCCGACTAGCAGCAACGAGCAGTACTTC.

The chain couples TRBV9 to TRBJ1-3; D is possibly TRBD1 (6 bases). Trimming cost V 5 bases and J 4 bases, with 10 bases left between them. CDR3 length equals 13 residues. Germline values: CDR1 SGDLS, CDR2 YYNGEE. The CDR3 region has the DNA TGTGCCAGCAGAGCAGGGGCCGGAAACACCATATATTTT. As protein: CASRAGAGNTIYF.